This T cell receptor beta chain was recorded in a study of long-term antiretroviral therapy in people with HIV. Across the study: Initial samples were collected about a decade before the 2015 immediate-ART recommendation.

Each specimen consisted of roughly 1-10 million cryopreserved PBMC prior to extraction of DNA. Points on this clone: What it recognizes is unknown.

Researchers ran immunoSEQ v3.0 at survey level. Here immunoSEQ multiplex PCR was the method, and the copy in TCRdb shows in-frame clones only, minus some. Of approximately 23,000 clones listed, around four fifths are singletons. The study, taken as a whole, reports: Pre-ART clonal expansions dominated every time point's repertoire. Spans of CDR3 length were tighter for HIV repertoires than for controls.

The CDR3 covers 12 residues. Deletions cut 8 bases from V and 2 bases from J, with 9 bases between. Germline assignment: CDR1 MDHEN and CDR2 SYDVKM. Sequenced here: unsorted PBMCs, sampled about 5.7 years after starting antiretroviral therapy. The chain recombines TRBV28 with TRBJ1-1; D not certain. This clonotype was obtained from a man aged 30 to 39 with HIV. Written as DNA, the CDR3 is TGTGCCAGCGACGACCCAAACACTGAAGCTTTCTTT. The encoded protein is CASDDPNTEAFF.